These 10 T cell receptor beta chains share one sample of origin, sequenced in a study of OX40 agonist ivuxolimab in advanced cancers. TCRdb's table, derived via immunoSEQ multiplex PCR, lists solely in-frame clones and lacks some. The repertoire has 70,000 or so clones, 70% to 85% of them found once; the top ten carry roughly 1.2%. This specimen consisted of CD4+ or CD8+ T cells sorted from blood, obtained in a trial of the OX40 agonist ivuxolimab. Receptors originate from an adult with an advanced solid tumor such as melanoma, head and neck, liver or kidney cancer.

The chain joins TRBV7-2 to TRBJ2-1; D assignment may be TRBD1 or TRBD2 (7 bases each). Between the trimmed V and J ends, which lost 5 bases and 7 bases, there was a span of 21 bases. The V gene's germline CDR1 is SGHTA and CDR2 FQGNSA. The CDR3 has 16 amino acids. The CDR3 DNA reads TGTGCCAGCAGCAGACCGACAGGGCGGGGGAAGAATGAGCAGTTCTTC. Amino acids: CASSRPTGRGKNEQFF.

The rearrangement joins TRBV5-1 to TRBJ1-2; a weak D match, TRBD1 (6 bases). V lost 2 bases and J lost 3, with 8 bases in between. CDR1 and CDR2 (germline): SGHRS, YFSETQ. CDR3 size: 13 residues. As DNA, the CDR3 is TGCGCCAGCAGCTTTCCAGGGGACTATGGCTACACCTTC. Residues: CASSFPGDYGYTF.

This clone was seen only once. This chain links TRBV14 with TRBJ2-5, with D unclear. V lost 4 bases, J lost 13 bases, and 19 bases lay in between. The CDR3 contains 13 residues. Germline-derived CDR1 and CDR2 are SGHDN and FVKESK. DNA of the CDR3: TGTGCCAGCAGCCGCGGTCTTGACTCACTGGGGTACTTC. Translated, it gives CASSRGLDSLGYF.

The chain uses TRBV27 and TRBJ2-5, with a tentative D call TRBD2 (5 bases). Trimming stripped 6 bases from V and 7 bases from J, with 12 bases between. Germline CDR1 is MNHEY and CDR2 is SMNVEV (reference sequence). CDR3 size: 12 residues. CDR3 region: CASSPDRGTQYF. DNA for the CDR3: TGTGCCAGCAGCCCGGACCGGGGGACCCAGTACTTC.

V gene TRBV7-2 combines with J gene TRBJ1-1, with TRBD1 matching 7 bases. Germline loops: CDR1 SGHTA, CDR2 FQGNSA. Trimming at V came to 6 bases and at J to 4 bases, leaving 8 bases not matched to a gene. The CDR3 runs to 14 residues. This CDR3 reads CASRRVGGITEAFF. CDR3 DNA: TGTGCCAGCAGGAGAGTAGGGGGCATCACTGAAGCTTTCTTT.

V usage is TRBV9 and J usage is TRBJ1-2, with D perhaps TRBD1 (5 bases). The CDR3 is 15 residues long. Trimming cost V 4 bases and J 2 bases, with 15 bases left between them. Looked up from germline, CDR1 is SGDLS and CDR2 is YYNGEE. CDR3 residues: CASSPRDSGNYGYTF. Written as DNA, the CDR3 is TGTGCCAGCAGCCCCCGGGATTCAGGGAACTATGGCTACACCTTC. Drawing the rest from reference TRBV9 and TRBJ1-2, the complete variable domain is DSGVTQTPKHLITATGQRVTLRCSPRSGDLSVYWYQQSLDQGLQFLIQYYNGEERAKGNILERFSAQQFPDLHSELNLSSLELGDSALYFCASSPRDSGNYGYTFGSGTRLTVV.

V gene TRBV10-3 combines with J gene TRBJ1-2; maybe TRBD1 (5 bases). There are 15 residues in the CDR3. V was clipped by 5 bases and J by 2 bases, with 15 bases between them. Germline loops: CDR1 ENHRY, CDR2 SYGVKD. DNA for the CDR3: TGTGCCATCAGTCAAGGGGACGGGCTAAACTATGGCTACACCTTC. Translated: CAISQGDGLNYGYTF.

The chain carries TRBV7-3 and TRBJ2-1; perhaps TRBD2 as D (6 bases). With 0 bases removed from V and 8 bases from J, the gap between germline ends came to 17 bases. Per the germline V gene, CDR1 is SGHTA and CDR2 is FQGTGA. This CDR3 comprises 16 residues. CDR3 protein: CASSLTEEGPFHEQFF. The CDR3, as DNA: TGTGCCAGCAGCTTAACAGAGGAGGGCCCTTTCCATGAGCAGTTCTTC. The whole variable domain, filled in from reference TRBV7-3 and TRBJ2-1, reads GAGVSQTPSNKVTEKGKYVELRCDPISGHTALYWYRQSLGQGPEFLIYFQGTGAADDSGLPNDRFFAVRPEGSVSTLKIQRTERGDSAVYLCASSLTEEGPFHEQFFGPGTRLTVL.

With respect to this clone: Other DNA variants within this sample encode the same CDR3. The chain's CDR3 is CASSPPGSDEQYF. The CDR3 region has the DNA TGTGCCAGCTCACCACCGGGGTCAGACGAGCAGTACTTC. V usage is TRBV18 and J usage is TRBJ2-7; D is undetermined. V lost 0 bases and J lost 5, with 8 bases in between. Germline V CDR1 and CDR2: KGHSH, LQKENI. The CDR3 extends over 13 amino acids.

This chain uses TRBV11-3 with TRBJ2-7, with no clear D. V was cut by 0 bases and J by 6 bases, with 15 bases left in between. From germline, CDR1 is SGHNT and CDR2 YENEEA. This CDR3 has 15 residues. The CDR3 sequence is CASSLDGEELSEQYF. CDR3 DNA sequence: TGTGCCAGCAGCTTAGATGGGGAAGAGCTCTCCGAGCAGTACTTC.